The entry below describes one TCR beta chain. Antigen unknown. The entry originates in a study of shared clonotypes between healthy human individuals. Study observations and caveats: Incomplete sequencing of sorted subsets was indicated by rarefaction despite large depth. Of the naive CD4 clonotypes, around 5.2% were shared across a handful of donors.

The table came from immunoSEQ multiplex PCR; TCRdb's copy has only in-frame clones and leaves some out. Of over a million clones in the sample, around three quarters are singletons; the top ten hold around 0.6%. The sequence was collected from a man aged 18 to 35 in good health. Some clones in this sample may be carry-over from other donors' samples. Sequencing input: memory CD4+ T cells from PBMCs. As for subset: CD45RA-negative fraction.

The CDR3 DNA reads as TGTGCCAGCAGCGCAATGCGTCGTGATGAGCAGTTCTTC. This sequence encodes CASSAMRRDEQFF. The chain is built from TRBV9 and TRBJ2-1; the D is unclear. CDR3 size: 13 residues. Between the trimmed V and J ends, which lost 3 bases and 8 bases, there was a span of 12 bases. CDR1 SGDLS and CDR2 YYNGEE come from the germline V gene. Full variable domain (rest looked up from reference TRBV9 and TRBJ2-1): DSGVTQTPKHLITATGQRVTLRCSPRSGDLSVYWYQQSLDQGLQFLIQYYNGEERAKGNILERFSAQQFPDLHSELNLSSLELGDSALYFCASSAMRRDEQFFGPGTRLTVL.